Here is one T cell receptor beta chain with its context. The antigen it binds to is not known. The input lacks base qualities; no much larger clone sits a single base away. The library was built by means of the immunoSEQ multiplex PCR assay. The hsTCRB Kit was used according to the manufacturer's protocol to amplify rearranged TCR beta chain sequences. TCRB libraries were sequenced on an Illumina MiSeq. In the paper's pipeline: The proprietary platform of the kit vendor was used for demultiplexing, trimming and gene mapping. Entries here come from immuneACCESS through TCRdb and include only in-frame sequences with V and J called. Some clones fail to appear in such tables; in the studies checked, an unresolved V gene covers under half of the shortfall, and the cause of the remainder is unknown. That table gives V, J and clone size, and the DNA gave D and trimming. The sample yields 49,000 or so clones; approximately 78% were counted once. 1.8% of the sample lies in the top ten.

CDR1 and CDR2 are read off the germline V gene as SGHTA and FQGNSA. V drops 4 bases and J drops 2 bases, leaving 9 bases in between. CDR3 length: 14 amino acids, cysteine to phenylalanine. The only DNA kept is the CDR3, 42 bases in frame from the first base. Sample time point, as interpreted from the label and publication: week 5, during vaccination. A 20-mer mutant IDH1 peptide at 300 micrograms in Montanide made up each vaccine dose, which was injected subcutaneously together with topical imiquimod. The donors had newly diagnosed IDH1-mutant astrocytomas of WHO grade 3 or 4 that showed loss of nuclear ATRX. The samples were drawn from NOA16, a multicentre, single-arm, open-label phase I trial in Germany that tested a mutant IDH1 peptide vaccine in humans for the first time. Genomic DNA for TCRB sequencing was isolated from EDTA blood with the DNeasy Blood and Tissue Kit. This entry is derived from a study of a mutant IDH1 vaccine in newly diagnosed glioma (dated by TCRdb to the early 2020s). Concerning the study at large: Patients were given eight vaccinations, in weeks 1, 3, 5, 7, 11, 15, 19 and 23, which matched visits V03 through V10. Vaccination was initiated 4-6 weeks after radiotherapy alone, or concurrently with temozolomide cycles in the chemotherapy-containing groups. Peripheral blood samples were drawn at six visits, namely V03 (baseline), V05, V07, V10, V12 and V13. Before enrollment, patients had received standard therapy of radiotherapy alone, temozolomide alone, or radiochemotherapy with temozolomide; most received the combination. Of the roughly 30 treated patients, approximately 60% were male and approximately 40% were female, and the mean age was around 40 years. Longitudinal TCRB deep sequencing was done for fewer than 30 treated patients, wherever samples were available for exploratory analyses.

The research as a whole found: PBMC samples for TCRB deep sequencing were selected based on availability. It was noted by the authors that analyses of patient blood samples could not be reproduced owing to sample limitations. Pseudoprogression appeared unrelated to alterations in the top peripheral T cell clonotypes detected by TCRB sequencing. Immune responses induced by the vaccine were seen in around 93% of patients across multiple MHC alleles.

The sequence came from a woman in her 40s with glioma. Sequenced here: PBMCs, sampled from a glioma patient whose treatment included an IDH1 peptide vaccine. The V and J genes are TRBV7-2 and TRBJ2-1; a confident D gene designation cannot be given. The CDR3 has the sequence CASSYARPYNEQFF. The DNA sequence is TGTGCCAGCAGCTACGCCCGTCCCTACAATGAGCAGTTCTTC. Reference TRBV7-2 and TRBJ2-1 genes cover what lies past the CDR3, so the full variable domain is GAGVSQSPSNKVTEKGKDVELRCDPISGHTALYWYRQSLGQGLEFLIYFQGNSAPDKSGLPSDRFSAERTGGSVSTLTIQRTQQEDSAVYLCASSYARPYNEQFFGPGTRLTVL.